This T cell receptor beta chain stems from a study of blood T cell repertoires in COVID-19. The CDR3 is made up of 14 amino acids. J lost 3 bases, V lost 2 bases, and 1 base had no gene match. CDR1 SGHRS and CDR2 YFSETQ come from the germline V gene. Only in-frame clones appear in the TCRdb table, and some are missing; sequencing was by immunoSEQ multiplex PCR. The sample lists under 150,000 clones; 85% were seen once. Sequenced sample: peripheral blood. The chain links TRBV5-1 to TRBJ1-2, with 10 bases identical to TRBD1. The source is a human donor in a cohort sampled during active COVID-19. The chain's CDR3 is CASSFGQGDYGYTF. CDR3 nucleotide sequence: TGCGCCAGCAGCTTCGGACAGGGGGACTATGGCTACACCTTC. Full variable domain (missing parts from reference TRBV5-1 and TRBJ1-2): KAGVTQTPRYLIKTRGQQVTLSCSPISGHRSVSWYQQTPGQGLQFLFEYFSETQRNKGNFPGRFSGRQFSNSRSEMNVSTLELGDSALYLCASSFGQGDYGYTFGSGTRLTVV.